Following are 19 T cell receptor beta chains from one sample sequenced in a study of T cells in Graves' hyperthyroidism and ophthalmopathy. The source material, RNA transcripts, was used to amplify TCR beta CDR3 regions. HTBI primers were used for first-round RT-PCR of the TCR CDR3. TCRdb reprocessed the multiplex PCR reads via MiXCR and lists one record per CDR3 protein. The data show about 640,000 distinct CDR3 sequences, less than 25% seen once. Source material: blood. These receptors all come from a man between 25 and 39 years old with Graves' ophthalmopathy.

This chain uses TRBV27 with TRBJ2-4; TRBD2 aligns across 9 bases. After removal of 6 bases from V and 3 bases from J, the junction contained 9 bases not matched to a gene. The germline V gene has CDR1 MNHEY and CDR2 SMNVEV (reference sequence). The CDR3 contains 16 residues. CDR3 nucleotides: TGTGCCAGCAGCTCCGCTAGCGGGATAGGCAAAAACATTCAGTACTTC. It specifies CASSSASGIGKNIQYF.

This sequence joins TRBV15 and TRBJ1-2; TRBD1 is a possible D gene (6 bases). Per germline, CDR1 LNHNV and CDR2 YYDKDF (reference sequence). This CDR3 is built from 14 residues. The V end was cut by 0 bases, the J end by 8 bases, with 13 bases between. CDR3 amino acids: CATSREGSGDGYTF. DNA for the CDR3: TGTGCCACCAGCAGAGAAGGGTCAGGGGACGGCTACACCTTC.

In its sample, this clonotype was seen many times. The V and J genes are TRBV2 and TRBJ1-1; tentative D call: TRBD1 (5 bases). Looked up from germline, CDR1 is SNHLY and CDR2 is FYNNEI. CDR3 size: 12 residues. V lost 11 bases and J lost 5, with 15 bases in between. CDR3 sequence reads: CASTLRGTEAFF. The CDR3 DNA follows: TGTGCCTCTACATTAAGGGGTACTGAAGCTTTCTTT.

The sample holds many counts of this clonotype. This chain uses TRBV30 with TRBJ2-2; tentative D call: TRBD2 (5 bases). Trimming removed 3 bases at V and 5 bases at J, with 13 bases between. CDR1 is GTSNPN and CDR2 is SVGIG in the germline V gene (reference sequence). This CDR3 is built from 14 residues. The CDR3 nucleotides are TGTGCCTGGAGAGCGGTAGTAGGAACCGGGGAGCTGTTTTTT. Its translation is CAWRAVVGTGELFF.

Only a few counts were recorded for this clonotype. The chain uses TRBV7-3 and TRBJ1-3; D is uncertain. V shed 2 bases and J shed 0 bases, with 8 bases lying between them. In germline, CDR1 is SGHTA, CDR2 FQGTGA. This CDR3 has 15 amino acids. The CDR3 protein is CASSLAGASGNTIYF. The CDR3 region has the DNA TGTGCCAGCAGCTTAGCGGGTGCCTCTGGAAACACCATATATTTT. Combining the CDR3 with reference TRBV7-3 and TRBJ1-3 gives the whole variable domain GAGVSQTPSNKVTEKGKYVELRCDPISGHTALYWYRQSLGQGPEFLIYFQGTGAADDSGLPNDRFFAVRPEGSVSTLKIQRTERGDSAVYLCASSLAGASGNTIYFGEGSWLTVV.

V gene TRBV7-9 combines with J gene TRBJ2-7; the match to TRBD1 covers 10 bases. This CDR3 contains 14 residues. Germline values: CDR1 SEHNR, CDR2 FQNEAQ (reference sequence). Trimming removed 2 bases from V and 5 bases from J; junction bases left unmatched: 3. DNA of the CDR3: TGTGCCAGCAGCTTAAGACAGGGGGCGAACGAGCAGTACTTC. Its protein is CASSLRQGANEQYF.

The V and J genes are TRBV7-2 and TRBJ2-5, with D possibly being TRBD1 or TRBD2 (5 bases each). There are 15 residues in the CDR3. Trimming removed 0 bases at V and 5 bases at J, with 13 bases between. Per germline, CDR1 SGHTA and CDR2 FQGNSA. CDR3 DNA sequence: TGTGCCAGCAGCTTAGCAGGGACGAACGCGGAGACCCAGTACTTC. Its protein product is CASSLAGTNAETQYF.

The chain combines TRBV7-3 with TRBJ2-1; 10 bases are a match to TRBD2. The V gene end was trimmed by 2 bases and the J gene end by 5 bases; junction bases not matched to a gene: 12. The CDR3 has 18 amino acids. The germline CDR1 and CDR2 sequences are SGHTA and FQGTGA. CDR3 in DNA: TGTGCCAGCAGCTTACTAGCGGGAGCGACGGTTGGCAACAATGAGCAGTTCTTC. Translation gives CASSLLAGATVGNNEQFF.

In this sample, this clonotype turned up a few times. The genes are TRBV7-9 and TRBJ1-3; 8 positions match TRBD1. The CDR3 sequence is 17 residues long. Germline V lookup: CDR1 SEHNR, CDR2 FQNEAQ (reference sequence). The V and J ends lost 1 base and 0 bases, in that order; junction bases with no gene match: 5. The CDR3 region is CASSLGWDRSSGNTIYF. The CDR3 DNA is TGTGCCAGCAGCTTAGGCTGGGACAGGAGCTCTGGAAACACCATATATTTT.

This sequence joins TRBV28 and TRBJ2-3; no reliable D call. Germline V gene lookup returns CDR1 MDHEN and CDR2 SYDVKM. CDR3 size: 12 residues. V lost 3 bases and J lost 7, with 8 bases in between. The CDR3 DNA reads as TGTGCCAGCAGTTTCCCGCAAAATACGCAGTATTTT. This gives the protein CASSFPQNTQYF. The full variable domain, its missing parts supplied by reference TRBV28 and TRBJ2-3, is DVKVTQSSRYLVKRTGEKVFLECVQDMDHENMFWYRQDPGLGLRLIYFSYDVKMKEKGDIPEGYSVSREKKERFSLILESASTNQTSMYLCASSFPQNTQYFGPGTRLTVL.

The CDR3 DNA reads TGTGCCAGCCACAGTGGGAGGGGGACAGATACGCAGTATTTT. Translating it yields CASHSGRGTDTQYF. This chain connects TRBV28 to TRBJ2-3; D may be TRBD2 (7 bases). Trimming took 8 bases from V and 3 from J, leaving 15 bases between them. Germline V gene sequence: CDR1 MDHEN, CDR2 SYDVKM. This CDR3 region has 14 residues.

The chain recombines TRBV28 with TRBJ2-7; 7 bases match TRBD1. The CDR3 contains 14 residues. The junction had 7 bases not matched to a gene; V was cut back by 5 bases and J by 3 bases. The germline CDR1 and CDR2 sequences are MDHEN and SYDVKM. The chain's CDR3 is CASSRDSISYEQYF. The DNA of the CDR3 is TGTGCCAGCAGTCGGGACAGCATAAGCTACGAGCAGTACTTC.

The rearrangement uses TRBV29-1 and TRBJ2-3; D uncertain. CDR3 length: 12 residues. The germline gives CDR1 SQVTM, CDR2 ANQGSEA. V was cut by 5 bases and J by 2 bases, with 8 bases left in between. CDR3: CSVTWDTDTQYF. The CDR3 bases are TGCAGCGTTACCTGGGACACAGATACGCAGTATTTT.

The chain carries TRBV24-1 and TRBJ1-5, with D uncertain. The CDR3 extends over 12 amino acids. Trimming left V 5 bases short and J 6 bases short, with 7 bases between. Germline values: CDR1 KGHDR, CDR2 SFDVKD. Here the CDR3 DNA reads TGTGCCACCAGTGGTTTAGGTCAGCCCCAGCATTTT. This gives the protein CATSGLGQPQHF.

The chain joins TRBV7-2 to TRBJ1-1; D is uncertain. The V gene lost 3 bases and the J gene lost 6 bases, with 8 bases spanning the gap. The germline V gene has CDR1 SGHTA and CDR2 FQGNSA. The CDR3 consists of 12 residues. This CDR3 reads CASSLVKAEAFF. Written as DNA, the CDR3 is TGTGCCAGCAGCTTGGTCAAGGCTGAAGCTTTCTTT.

CDR3 loop: CASSSGLAGWPDTQYF. DNA for the CDR3: TGTGCCAGCAGCTCTGGACTAGCGGGATGGCCAGATACGCAGTATTTT. The chain is built from TRBV6-2 or TRBV6-3 and TRBJ2-3; 12 nucleotides match TRBD2. The CDR3 contains 16 residues. V lost 6 bases, J lost 4 bases, and 8 bases stayed unmatched. From germline, CDR1 is MNHEY and CDR2 SVGEGT.

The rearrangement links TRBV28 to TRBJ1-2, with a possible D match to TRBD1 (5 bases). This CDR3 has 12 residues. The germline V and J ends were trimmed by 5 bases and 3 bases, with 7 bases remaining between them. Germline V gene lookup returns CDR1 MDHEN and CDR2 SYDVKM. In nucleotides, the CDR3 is TGTGCCAGCAGTCCGACAGACTATGGCTACACCTTC. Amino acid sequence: CASSPTDYGYTF.

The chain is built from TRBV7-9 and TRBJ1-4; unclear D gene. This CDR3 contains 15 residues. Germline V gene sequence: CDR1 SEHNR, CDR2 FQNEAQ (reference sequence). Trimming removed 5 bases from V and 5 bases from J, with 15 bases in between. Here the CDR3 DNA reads TGTGCCAGCAGCCATACTCGGAGGGCGAATGAAAAACTGTTTTTT. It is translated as CASSHTRRANEKLFF.

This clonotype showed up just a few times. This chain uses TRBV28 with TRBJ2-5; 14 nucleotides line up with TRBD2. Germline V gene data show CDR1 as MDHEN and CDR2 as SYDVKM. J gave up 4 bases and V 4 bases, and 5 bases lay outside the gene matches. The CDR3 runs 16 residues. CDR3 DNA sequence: TGTGCCAGCAGTTCGGTGACTAGCGGGAGGGGAGAGACCCAGTACTTC. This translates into CASSSVTSGRGETQYF.